This entry concerns a single T cell receptor beta chain. As yet, its antigen is unknown. TCRdb's table, derived via immunoSEQ multiplex PCR, lists solely in-frame clones and lacks some. The profile shows under 50,000 clones, over 85% of them singletons. The CDR3 consists of 14 residues. V shed 8 bases and J 1 base; nucleotides not matched to a gene: 6. Germline values: CDR1 KGHSH, CDR2 LQKENI. This sample was taken from a study of cytomegalovirus exposure and HLA in healthy donors. Turning to the study itself: The same platform was used for the 120 validation repertoires and the roughly 670 first-cohort repertoires, a later analysis reported.

Study conclusions and caveats: Some TCR beta chains (roughly 150 of them) were listed as cytomegalovirus-associated. High specificity and sensitivity for cytomegalovirus status were reported for the classifier.

The material sequenced was PBMCs. This sequence was found in a woman aged 18-29 years in good health and CMV-seropositive. The rearrangement links TRBV18 to TRBJ1-1; 8 bases align to TRBD1. CDR3 in DNA: TGTGCCAGCACAAAGGACAGGGCGAACACTGAAGCTTTCTTT. This translates into CASTKDRANTEAFF.